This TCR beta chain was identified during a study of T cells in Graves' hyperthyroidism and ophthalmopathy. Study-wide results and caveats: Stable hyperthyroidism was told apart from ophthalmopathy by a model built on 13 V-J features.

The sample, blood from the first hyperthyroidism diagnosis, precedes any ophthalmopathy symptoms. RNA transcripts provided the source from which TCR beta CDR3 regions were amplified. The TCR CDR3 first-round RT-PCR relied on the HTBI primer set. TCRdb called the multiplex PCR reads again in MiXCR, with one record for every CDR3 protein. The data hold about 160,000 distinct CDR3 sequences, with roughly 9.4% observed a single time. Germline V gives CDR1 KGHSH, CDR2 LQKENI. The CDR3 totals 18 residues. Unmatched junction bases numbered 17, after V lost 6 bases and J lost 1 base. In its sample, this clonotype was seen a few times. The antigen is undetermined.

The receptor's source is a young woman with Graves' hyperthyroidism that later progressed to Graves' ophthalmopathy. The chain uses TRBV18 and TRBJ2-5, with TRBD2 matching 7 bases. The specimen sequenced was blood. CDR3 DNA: TGTGCCAGCTCCCTCAGACCGGGGCTAGCGGCCACCCAAGAGACCCAGTACTTC. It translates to CASSLRPGLAATQETQYF. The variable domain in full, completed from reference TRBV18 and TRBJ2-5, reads NAGVMQNPRHLVRRRGQEARLRCSPMKGHSHVYWYRQLPEEGLKFMVYLQKENIIDESGMPKERFSAEFPKEGPSILRIQQVVRGDSAAYFCASSLRPGLAATQETQYFGPGTRLLVL.